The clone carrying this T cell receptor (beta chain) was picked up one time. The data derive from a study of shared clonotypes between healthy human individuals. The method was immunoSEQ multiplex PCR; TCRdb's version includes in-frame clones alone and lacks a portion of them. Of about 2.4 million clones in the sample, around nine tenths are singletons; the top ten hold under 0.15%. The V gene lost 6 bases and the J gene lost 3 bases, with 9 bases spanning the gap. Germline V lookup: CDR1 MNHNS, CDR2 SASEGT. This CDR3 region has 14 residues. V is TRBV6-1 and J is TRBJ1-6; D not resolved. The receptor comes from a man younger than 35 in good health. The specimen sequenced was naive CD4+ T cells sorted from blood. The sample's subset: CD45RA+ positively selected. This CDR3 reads CASSGPSYNSPLHF. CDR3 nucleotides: TGTGCCAGCAGCGGACCGAGCTATAATTCACCCCTCCACTTT.